Listed here are 20 T cell receptor beta chains from one sample, sequenced in a study of blood T cells in healthy people across ages. A J-beta primer mix and a sample-barcoded 5' primer were used in a second PCR of about 7 to 12 cycles. TCRdb processed the 5' RACE reads anew with MiXCR; each CDR3 protein has one entry. Counted here are roughly 1,100,000 distinct CDR3 sequences, approximately 25% occurring once; the ten biggest clones make up approximately 0.75%. The same data also went into a second study, on T cells of mothers and their children.

Sequencing was done on a sample of blood. Receptor source: a girl aged 2-10 years in good health.

This clonotype turned up a few times. The rearrangement links TRBV4-2 to TRBJ2-3; D is undetermined. CDR1 and CDR2 from the germline V gene are LGHNA and YNFKEQ. The CDR3 consists of 11 residues. Trimming stripped 5 bases from V and 9 bases from J, with 9 bases between. The DNA of the CDR3 is TGTGCCAGCAGCACCGAGGTCACGCAGTATTTT. Translation gives CASSTEVTQYF.

This clonotype was seen more than once but under ten times. This chain connects TRBV29-1 to TRBJ2-3; 11 nucleotides agree with TRBD2. CDR1 and CDR2 (germline): SQVTM, ANQGSEA. The CDR3 contains 12 residues. V lost 7 bases to trimming and J lost 3 bases; unmatched junction nucleotides: 0. The CDR3 DNA is TGCAGCGGACTAGCGGGAACAGATACGCAGTATTTT. Amino acid sequence: CSGLAGTDTQYF.

The sample holds a few counts of this clonotype. The genes are TRBV4-2 and TRBJ2-5; TRBD1 aligns across 8 bases. Looked up from germline, CDR1 is LGHNA and CDR2 is YNFKEQ. The CDR3 sequence is 15 residues long. Trimming at V came to 4 bases and at J to 0 bases, leaving 4 bases not matched to a gene. The CDR3 nucleotides are TGTGCCAGCAGCCGAACAGGGGGGTACCAAGAGACCCAGTACTTC. Translating it yields CASSRTGGYQETQYF.

V and J are TRBV20-1 and TRBJ2-5, with D uncertain. V gave up 4 bases and J gave up 5 bases, with 5 bases separating them. Germline V gene sequence: CDR1 DFQATT, CDR2 SNEGSKA (reference sequence). There are 10 residues in the CDR3. CDR3 sequence: CSAISETQYF. As DNA, the CDR3 is TGCAGTGCTATTAGCGAGACCCAGTACTTC.

This clonotype was counted a few times. This chain links TRBV19 with TRBJ2-1; TRBD2 might be the D (6 bases). Trimming left V 10 bases short and J 5 bases short, with 15 bases between. This CDR3 comprises 13 residues. Germline V gene data show CDR1 as LNHDA and CDR2 as SQIVND (reference sequence). In DNA, the CDR3 is TGTGCCACACAAAGTTGGGAGGACAATGAGCAGTTCTTC. Amino acid sequence: CATQSWEDNEQFF.

The chain recombines TRBV7-3 with TRBJ2-1, with 10 positions matching TRBD1. Germline lookup yields CDR1 SGHTA and CDR2 FQGTGA. This CDR3 has 15 residues. Trimming removed 5 bases from V and 9 bases from J; junction bases left unmatched: 10. The CDR3 DNA reads as TGTGCCAGCAGCCTACATGGACAGGGGGAAGGTGAGCAGTTCTTC. Protein: CASSLHGQGEGEQFF.

This chain uses TRBV29-1 with TRBJ2-1; D is uncertain. The CDR3 extends over 10 amino acids. V shed 5 bases and J shed 5 bases, with 4 bases lying between them. Per the germline V gene, CDR1 is SQVTM and CDR2 is ANQGSEA. CDR3 protein: CSVLNNEQFF. The CDR3 DNA follows: TGCAGCGTTTTAAACAATGAGCAGTTCTTC.

The rearrangement links TRBV5-1 to TRBJ1-1; D perhaps matches TRBD1 (5 bases). The CDR3 runs to 16 residues. V lost 0 bases and J 1 base, leaving 13 bases between the germline ends. The germline gives CDR1 SGHRS, CDR2 YFSETQ. The CDR3 loop is CASSLEFGDPNTEAFF. CDR3 coding DNA: TGCGCCAGCAGCTTGGAATTCGGGGACCCGAACACTGAAGCTTTCTTT. The full variable domain, with the rest looked up from reference TRBV5-1 and TRBJ1-1, is KAGVTQTPRYLIKTRGQQVTLSCSPISGHRSVSWYQQTPGQGLQFLFEYFSETQRNKGNFPGRFSGRQFSNSRSEMNVSTLELGDSALYLCASSLEFGDPNTEAFFGQGTRLTVV.

The V gene is TRBV2, the J gene TRBJ2-4; possibly TRBD1 for D (5 bases). The ends were cut back, 4 bases at V and 5 bases at J, with 15 bases in the middle. Germline assignment: CDR1 SNHLY and CDR2 FYNNEI. This CDR3 contains 15 residues. The CDR3 region is CASSGGSPAENIQYF. In nucleotides, the CDR3 is TGTGCCAGCAGTGGGGGCTCTCCCGCGGAAAACATTCAGTACTTC.

The rearrangement joins TRBV5-1 to TRBJ2-3; 12 bases are shared with TRBD2. The CDR3 is 16 residues long. CDR1 SGHRS and CDR2 YFSETQ come from the germline V gene. V shed 4 bases, J shed 2 bases, and the junction held 5 bases outside the gene matches. This CDR3 reads CASSLGLAGPTDTQYF. The CDR3 nucleotides are TGCGCCAGCAGCCTAGGACTAGCGGGGCCCACAGATACGCAGTATTTT. The complete variable domain, with remaining parts taken from reference TRBV5-1 and TRBJ2-3, reads KAGVTQTPRYLIKTRGQQVTLSCSPISGHRSVSWYQQTPGQGLQFLFEYFSETQRNKGNFPGRFSGRQFSNSRSEMNVSTLELGDSALYLCASSLGLAGPTDTQYFGPGTRLTVL.

The chain is built from TRBV6-2 or TRBV6-3 and TRBJ2-1; D might be TRBD2 (6 bases). Germline V gene data show CDR1 as MNHEY and CDR2 as SVGEGT. This CDR3 has 14 amino acids. Trimming removed 4 bases at V and 9 bases at J, with 16 bases between. Here the CDR3 reads CASSLAGGLFEQFF. CDR3 DNA sequence: TGTGCCAGCAGTTTGGCCGGAGGGCTATTTGAGCAGTTCTTC.

This clonotype was seen a handful of times. This chain uses TRBV29-1 with TRBJ1-2; D not certain. The CDR3 has 12 residues. The germline V and J ends were trimmed by 6 bases and 0 bases, with 8 bases remaining between them. Germline V gene sequence: CDR1 SQVTM, CDR2 ANQGSEA. The CDR3 sequence is CSVLKTNYGYTF. The CDR3 bases are TGCAGCGTCCTCAAAACTAACTATGGCTACACCTTC.

This clonotype was seen a few times. The rearrangement uses TRBV6-1 and TRBJ1-1, with D tentatively TRBD1 (6 bases). V lost 6 bases, J lost 1 base, and 18 bases lay in between. This CDR3 is 16 amino acids long. Germline V gives CDR1 MNHNS, CDR2 SASEGT. Here the CDR3 reads CASSPTRGGPNTEAFF. DNA for the CDR3: TGTGCCAGCAGCCCTACGAGGGGGGGGCCGAACACTGAAGCTTTCTTT.

The CDR3 DNA is TGTGCCTCCGGGAGGAGGCCATTAGACACTGAAGCTTTCTTT. This sequence encodes CASGRRPLDTEAFF. The chain joins TRBV5-8 to TRBJ1-1; no reliable D call. V was shortened by 10 bases and J by 3 bases, with 19 bases between the two germline ends. The CDR3 runs to 14 residues. Looked up from germline, CDR1 is SGHTS and CDR2 is YDEGEE.

V usage is TRBV28 and J usage is TRBJ1-6, with D tentatively TRBD1 (5 bases). The CDR3 has 13 residues. The V gene lost 7 bases and the J gene lost 7 bases, with 11 bases spanning the gap. The germline V gene has CDR1 MDHEN and CDR2 SYDVKM. The CDR3 loop is CASTRGPNSPLHF. The CDR3 region has the DNA TGTGCCAGCACCCGGGGCCCAAATTCACCCCTCCACTTT.

The chain recombines TRBV14 with TRBJ1-2; no firm D call. The germline V and J ends were trimmed by 0 bases and 10 bases, with 18 bases remaining between them. This CDR3 region has 15 residues. The germline V gene has CDR1 SGHDN and CDR2 FVKESK. CDR3 region: CASSQEGRVGESYTF. The CDR3 coding sequence is TGTGCCAGCAGCCAAGAGGGTAGAGTGGGAGAATCCTACACCTTC.

For this clonotype: At one boundary the junction diverges from the germline segment, which might be a read error. The chain employs TRBV4-1 and TRBJ2-4, with D possibly called TRBD1 or TRBD2 (5 bases each). The CDR3 is made up of 16 amino acids. Per the germline V gene, CDR1 is MGHRA and CDR2 is YSYEKL. The CDR3 sequence is CASSPAGRGAKNIQCF. The CDR3 bases are TGCGCCAGCAGCCCCGCCGGACGAGGGGCCAAAAACATTCAGTGCTTC.

V usage is TRBV10-3 and J usage is TRBJ1-5, with D tentatively TRBD1 (6 bases). Germline CDR1 is ENHRY and CDR2 is SYGVKD. The CDR3 length is 13 residues. Trimming took off 7 bases at V and 7 bases at J, with 14 bases between the two ends. The chain's CDR3 is CAITVQGQQPQHF. The CDR3 DNA reads as TGTGCCATCACCGTACAGGGACAACAGCCCCAGCATTTT.

This chain uses TRBV7-3 with TRBJ2-1; the match to TRBD2 covers 7 bases. The CDR3 totals 16 residues. The germline gives CDR1 SGHTA, CDR2 FQGTGA. The junction had 15 bases not matched to a gene; V was cut back by 8 bases and J by 5 bases. Written as DNA, the CDR3 is TGTGCCAGCGGCCCGCGACTAGCATCAAACCACAATGAGCAGTTCTTC. Its translation: CASGPRLASNHNEQFF.

The sample holds a few counts of this clonotype. V is TRBV7-2 and J is TRBJ2-1, with a possible D match to TRBD2 (6 bases). CDR3 size: 13 residues. Germline V gene sequence: CDR1 SGHTA, CDR2 FQGNSA. The V end was cut by 4 bases, the J end by 9 bases, with 13 bases between. CDR3 amino acids: CASSSAGSGEQFF. The CDR3 DNA sequence: TGTGCCAGCAGCTCCGCGGGTAGCGGTGAGCAGTTCTTC. The variable domain in full, with the rest retrieved from reference TRBV7-2 and TRBJ2-1, is GAGVSQSPSNKVTEKGKDVELRCDPISGHTALYWYRQSLGQGLEFLIYFQGNSAPDKSGLPSDRFSAERTGGSVSTLTIQRTQQEDSAVYLCASSSAGSGEQFFGPGTRLTVL.